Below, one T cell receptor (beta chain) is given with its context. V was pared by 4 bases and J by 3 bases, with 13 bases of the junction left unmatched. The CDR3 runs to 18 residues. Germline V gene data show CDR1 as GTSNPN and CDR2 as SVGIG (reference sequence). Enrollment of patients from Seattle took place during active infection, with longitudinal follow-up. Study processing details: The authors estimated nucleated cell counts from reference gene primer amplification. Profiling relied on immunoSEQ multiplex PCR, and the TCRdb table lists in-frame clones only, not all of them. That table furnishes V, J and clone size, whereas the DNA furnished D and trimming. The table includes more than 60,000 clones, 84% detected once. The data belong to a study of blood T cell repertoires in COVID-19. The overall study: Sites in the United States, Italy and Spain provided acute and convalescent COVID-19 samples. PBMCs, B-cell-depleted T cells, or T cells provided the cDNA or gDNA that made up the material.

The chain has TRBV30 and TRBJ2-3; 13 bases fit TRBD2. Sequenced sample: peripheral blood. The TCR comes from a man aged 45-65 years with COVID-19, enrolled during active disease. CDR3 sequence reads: CAWTRWRTSGGRTDTQYF. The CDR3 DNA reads TGTGCCTGGACCCGATGGAGGACTAGCGGGGGAAGGACAGATACGCAGTATTTT.